Following are 28 T cell receptor beta chains from one sample sequenced in a study of T cells in Graves' hyperthyroidism and ophthalmopathy. Amplification of TCR beta CDR3 regions used RNA as the template. HTBI primers were used for first-round RT-PCR of the TCR CDR3. TCRdb ran MiXCR on the multiplex PCR reads and lists one entry per CDR3 protein. Of about half a million distinct CDR3 sequences listed, just under 20% were seen once; the top ten hold about half. The sample comprised blood. The receptors here all came from a man in his forties or fifties with Graves' ophthalmopathy.

Ten or more counts support this clonotype. The chain employs TRBV7-9 and TRBJ1-1; D might be TRBD1 (5 bases). CDR3 length: 14 residues. Germline loops: CDR1 SEHNR, CDR2 FQNEAQ (reference sequence). Trimming took 5 bases from V and 7 from J, leaving 17 bases between them. CDR3 DNA: TGTGCCAGCAGCCCCGACAAGGGACGGAGTGAAGCTTTCTTT. Translating gives CASSPDKGRSEAFF.

The table lists this clonotype with a few counts. The rearrangement joins TRBV2 to TRBJ1-2; 8 nucleotides match TRBD1. CDR3 length: 13 amino acids. V lost 5 bases and J lost 8; bases outside the gene matches: 7. In germline, CDR1 is SNHLY, CDR2 FYNNEI. The CDR3 DNA reads TGTGCCAGCAGTCAGACAGGGGAACGCGGCTACACCTTC. It encodes CASSQTGERGYTF. The entire variable domain, with the rest obtained from reference TRBV2 and TRBJ1-2, is as follows: EPEVTQTPSHQVTQMGQEVILRCVPISNHLYFYWYRQILGQKVEFLVSFYNNEISEKSEIFDDQFSVERPDGSNFTLKIRSTKLEDSAMYFCASSQTGERGYTFGSGTRLTVV.

CDR3 DNA: TGTGCCAGCTCACCGGACAGTACTTTATATGGCTACACCTTC. It yields the protein CASSPDSTLYGYTF. The chain links TRBV18 to TRBJ1-2; possible D gene TRBD1, 6 bases. Trimming took 3 bases from V and 5 from J, leaving 13 bases between them. CDR1 and CDR2 (germline): KGHSH, LQKENI. CDR3 length: 14 amino acids.

The gene calls are TRBV6-5 and TRBJ2-1, with 8 bases lining up with TRBD1. Unmatched junction bases numbered 4, after V lost 2 bases and J lost 7 bases. This CDR3 is built from 14 residues. CDR1 and CDR2 from the germline V gene are MNHEY and SVGAGI. CDR3 in DNA: TGTGCCAGCAGTTACCCAGGGGGCTGGAATGAGCAGTTCTTC. It is translated as CASSYPGGWNEQFF.

This clonotype was recorded a few times. The chain employs TRBV30 and TRBJ1-1, with D hard to call. This CDR3 contains 13 residues. Per the germline V gene, CDR1 is GTSNPN and CDR2 is SVGIG (reference sequence). V was clipped by 2 bases and J by 6 bases, with 13 bases between them. CDR3 in DNA: TGTGCCTGGAGTAATCGACGTGGGGCTGAAGCTTTCTTT. It translates to CAWSNRRGAEAFF.

The CDR3 bases are TGTGCCAGCAGCCCCCCGGGGGAGCCTCTGGTGGCTTTCTTT. It specifies CASSPPGEPLVAFF. This chain links TRBV14 with TRBJ1-1, with D tentatively TRBD1 (5 bases). This CDR3 region has 14 residues. V was pared by 4 bases and J by 11 bases, with 20 bases between. CDR1 and CDR2 from the germline V gene are SGHDN and FVKESK.

The gene calls are TRBV6-1 and TRBJ1-5; possible D gene TRBD1, 5 bases. The CDR3 totals 13 residues. Germline V gene data show CDR1 as MNHNS and CDR2 as SASEGT. V was shortened by 7 bases and J by 6 bases, with 13 bases between the two germline ends. The chain's CDR3 is CASKGAGSQPQHF. DNA of the CDR3: TGTGCCAGCAAAGGGGCGGGAAGTCAGCCCCAGCATTTT.

In this sample, this clonotype turned up a few times. The V and J genes are TRBV7-6 and TRBJ2-1; D remains unclear. V was trimmed by 5 bases and J by 8 bases, leaving 10 bases between them. CDR3 size: 12 residues. Per germline, CDR1 SGHVS and CDR2 FNYEAQ. CDR3 sequence reads: CASSPFRDEQFF. The CDR3 bases are TGTGCCAGCAGCCCGTTCCGCGATGAGCAGTTCTTC.

This clonotype occurred many times. This chain links TRBV3-1 with TRBJ2-1, with 11 bases aligning to TRBD2. The CDR3 is 15 amino acids. Losses at the gene ends were 4 bases for V and 7 bases for J; bases not matched to a gene: 6. Per the germline V gene, CDR1 is LGHDT and CDR2 is YNNKEL (reference sequence). Here the CDR3 DNA reads TGTGCCAGCAGCCCGGGACTAGCGGCCCAAAATGAGCAGTTCTTC. This sequence encodes CASSPGLAAQNEQFF.

The chain uses TRBV9 and TRBJ2-4; D is unclear. The CDR3 extends over 14 amino acids. V lost 6 bases and J 1 base, leaving 11 bases between the germline ends. Germline CDR1 is SGDLS and CDR2 is YYNGEE. CDR3 residues: CASNNGEAKNIQYF. CDR3 DNA: TGTGCCAGCAATAATGGAGAGGCCAAAAACATTCAGTACTTC.

This clonotype was recorded only once. The chain carries TRBV7-3 and TRBJ1-2; 12 bases fit TRBD1. The V gene's germline CDR1 is SGHTA and CDR2 FQGTGA. The CDR3 runs to 16 residues. V trimming: 4 bases; J trimming: 4 bases; junction bases outside the gene matches: 7. The CDR3 DNA reads TGTGCCAGCAGCTCCGCCGGGACAGGGGGCCTCTATGGCTACACCTTC. It specifies CASSSAGTGGLYGYTF.

This clonotype was observed at least ten times. This chain joins TRBV6-2 or TRBV6-3 and TRBJ2-5; D tentatively reads TRBD1 or TRBD2 (7 bases each). Trimming took off 5 bases at V and 6 bases at J, with 22 bases between the two ends. The CDR3 length is 16 residues. Germline-derived CDR1 and CDR2 are MNHEY and SVGEGT. The CDR3 DNA follows: TGTGCCAGCAGTCGTTCCAGCGGGAAACAGGGGAAGACCCAGTACTTC. This encodes CASSRSSGKQGKTQYF.

This rearrangement joins TRBV20-1 to TRBJ1-1; no firm D call. The CDR3 has 15 residues. Trimming cost V 0 bases and J 0 bases, with 11 bases left between them. Germline values: CDR1 DFQATT, CDR2 SNEGSKA (reference sequence). The CDR3 DNA follows: TGCAGTGCTAGAGAGAGGCCAGATCTGAACACTGAAGCTTTCTTT. It encodes CSARERPDLNTEAFF.

This clonotype showed up just a few times. The chain uses TRBV6-6 and TRBJ2-1, with 9 nucleotides matching TRBD1. The germline V gene encodes CDR1 MNHNY and CDR2 SVGAGI (reference sequence). This CDR3 contains 16 residues. The ends lost 0 bases at V and 9 bases at J; junction bases unmatched: 9. As DNA, the CDR3 is TGTGCCAGCAGTTACTCGAGTGTGGGACAGGGATCTGAGCAGTTCTTC. Translation: CASSYSSVGQGSEQFF.

J is TRBJ2-5 and V is TRBV20-1, with D unresolved. Germline V gene lookup returns CDR1 DFQATT and CDR2 SNEGSKA (reference sequence). Trimming left V 1 base short and J 1 base short, with 7 bases between. This CDR3 contains 13 residues. CDR3 nucleotide sequence: TGCAGTGCTAGAGGGCAGGCCCAAGAGACCCAGTACTTC. Its translation is CSARGQAQETQYF.

This clonotype showed up many times. V usage is TRBV5-1 and J usage is TRBJ2-2; 12 nucleotides align to TRBD2. V trimming: 3 bases; J trimming: 4 bases; junction bases outside the gene matches: 4. This CDR3 spans 16 amino acids. CDR1 is SGHRS and CDR2 is YFSETQ in the germline V gene. The CDR3 is CASSSLAGGRTGELFF. DNA for the CDR3: TGCGCCAGCAGCTCTCTAGCGGGAGGGCGCACCGGGGAGCTGTTTTTT.

Remarks on this clonotype: This clone may be a read error of a much larger clone one base away. The chain is built from TRBV5-1 and TRBJ1-2, with D unclear. This CDR3 region has 15 residues. Germline V CDR1 and CDR2: SGHRS, YFSETQ. The CDR3 is CASGLASETSYGYTF. As DNA, the CDR3 is TGCGCCAGCGGCTTGGCCAGTGAAACCAGCTATGGCTACACCTTC.

The chain joins TRBV5-1 to TRBJ2-7; tentatively, D is TRBD2 (6 bases). CDR3 size: 15 residues. Trimming stripped 4 bases from V and 2 bases from J, with 16 bases between. CDR1 is SGHRS, CDR2 YFSETQ, per germline. CDR3 DNA sequence: TGCGCCAGCAGCGCGCCTGGACTAATCCCCTACGAGCAGTACTTC. It codes for CASSAPGLIPYEQYF.

This clonotype was detected only once. The V and J genes are TRBV6-2 or TRBV6-3 and TRBJ2-6; possible D gene TRBD2, 5 bases. Germline CDR1 MNHEY, CDR2 SVGEGT. V lost 5 bases and J lost 0, with 11 bases in between. The CDR3 runs to 16 residues. Here the CDR3 DNA reads TGTGCCAGCAGTGGACTTTTGGACTCTGGGGCCAACGTCCTGACTTTC. Its protein is CASSGLLDSGANVLTF.

This clonotype showed up many times. This sequence joins TRBV5-8 and TRBJ2-7, with a weak D call TRBD2 (6 bases). V gave up 6 bases and J gave up 4 bases, with 11 bases separating them. Germline V lookup: CDR1 SGHTS, CDR2 YDEGEE. The CDR3 runs 12 residues. The CDR3 sequence is CASKAAGYEQYF. In nucleotides, the CDR3 is TGTGCCAGCAAGGCCGCGGGGTACGAGCAGTACTTC. The variable domain in full, completed from reference TRBV5-8 and TRBJ2-7, reads EAGVTQSPTHLIKTRGQQATLRCSPISGHTSVYWYQQALGLGLQFLLWYDEGEERNRGNFPPRFSGRQFPNYSSELNVNALELEDSALYLCASKAAGYEQYFGPGTRLTVT.

This clonotype has at least ten counts. This chain uses TRBV3-1 with TRBJ2-5; D remains ambiguous. The CDR3 is 14 amino acids. Germline V gives CDR1 LGHDT, CDR2 YNNKEL (reference sequence). Between the trimmed V and J ends, which lost 0 bases and 10 bases, there was a span of 15 bases. The CDR3 region has the DNA TGTGCCAGCAGCCAAGAGGCAAGGATCGCGCGCCAGTACTTC. Amino acid sequence: CASSQEARIARQYF.

The chain employs TRBV7-3 and TRBJ2-7; TRBD2 agrees at 13 bases. The CDR3 has 16 residues. The germline gives CDR1 SGHTA, CDR2 FQGTGA. The V gene end was trimmed by 5 bases and the J gene end by 6 bases; junction bases not matched to a gene: 10. CDR3 sequence (DNA): TGTGCCAGCAGCCCAAAGGGACTAGCGGGACTCCCCGAGCAGTACTTC. Translating gives CASSPKGLAGLPEQYF.

This clonotype occurred a few times. The V and J genes are TRBV12-5 and TRBJ2-7, with D perhaps matching TRBD2 (5 bases). Looked up from germline, CDR1 is LGHNT and CDR2 is FRNRAP. Trimming removed 6 bases from V and 6 bases from J, with 15 bases in between. This CDR3 has 13 amino acids. The DNA of the CDR3 is TGTGCTAGTGGCCCTGGAGGAGCGGCCGAGCAGTACTTC. Translated: CASGPGGAAEQYF. Together with reference TRBV12-5 and TRBJ2-7, the CDR3 gives the full variable domain: DARVTQTPRHKVTEMGQEVTMRCQPILGHNTVFWYRQTMMQGLELLAYFRNRAPLDDSGMPKDRFSAEMPDATLATLKIQPSEPRDSAVYFCASGPGGAAEQYFGPGTRLTVT.

There are a few counts of this clonotype. The chain combines TRBV19 with TRBJ2-1; TRBD1 or TRBD2 may be the D gene (7 bases each). V lost 5 bases and J lost 9, with 17 bases in between. Germline lookup yields CDR1 LNHDA and CDR2 SQIVND (reference sequence). This CDR3 comprises 14 residues. CDR3 DNA: TGTGCCAGTAGTCAGGGGGGGGGCCTCCGTGAGCAGTTCTTC. It translates to CASSQGGGLREQFF.

V is TRBV11-1 and J is TRBJ2-2; D unresolved. The germline V gene has CDR1 SGHAT and CDR2 FQDESV (reference sequence). The length of the CDR3 is 14 residues. V dropped 3 bases and J dropped 6 bases, with 11 bases sitting between them. The CDR3 here is CASSLVVMAGELFF. The CDR3 region has the DNA TGTGCCAGCAGCTTGGTGGTAATGGCCGGGGAGCTGTTTTTT. The whole variable domain, filled in from reference TRBV11-1 and TRBJ2-2, reads EAEVAQSPRYKITEKSQAVAFWCDPISGHATLYWYRQILGQGPELLVQFQDESVVDDSQLPKDRFSAERLKGVDSTLKIQPAELGDSAMYLCASSLVVMAGELFFGEGSRLTVL.

The table lists this clonotype with many counts. The J gene is TRBJ2-2, the V gene TRBV7-9; D not certain. CDR3 size: 15 residues. Germline V CDR1 and CDR2: SEHNR, FQNEAQ (reference sequence). Trimming shortened V by 3 bases and J by 6 bases, and 14 bases separated the two germline ends. The CDR3 DNA follows: TGTGCCAGCAGCTTGTACGCCGGGTACGCCGGGGAGCTGTTTTTT. Amino acid sequence: CASSLYAGYAGELFF. Together with reference TRBV7-9 and TRBJ2-2, the CDR3 gives the full variable domain: DTGVSQNPRHKITKRGQNVTFRCDPISEHNRLYWYRQTLGQGPEFLTYFQNEAQLEKSRLLSDRFSAERPKGSFSTLEIQRTEQGDSAMYLCASSLYAGYAGELFFGEGSRLTVL.

This clonotype was seen many times. This rearrangement joins TRBV7-9 to TRBJ2-7; 10 nucleotides match TRBD2. The CDR3 runs 15 residues. CDR1 SEHNR and CDR2 FQNEAQ come from the germline V gene (reference sequence). The junction had 11 bases not matched to a gene; V was cut back by 6 bases and J by 6 bases. The CDR3 loop is CASSYSSGSVSEQYF. Here the CDR3 DNA reads TGTGCCAGCAGTTATTCTAGCGGGAGCGTATCCGAGCAGTACTTC.

The V and J genes are TRBV20-1 and TRBJ1-3; D possibly corresponds to TRBD1 (5 bases). Looked up from germline, CDR1 is DFQATT and CDR2 is SNEGSKA (reference sequence). The CDR3 spans 16 residues. Trimming left V 2 bases short and J 0 bases short, with 14 bases between. The chain's CDR3 is CSARFLRGFSGNTIYF. CDR3 in DNA: TGCAGTGCTAGATTCCTTCGGGGGTTCTCTGGAAACACCATATATTTT.